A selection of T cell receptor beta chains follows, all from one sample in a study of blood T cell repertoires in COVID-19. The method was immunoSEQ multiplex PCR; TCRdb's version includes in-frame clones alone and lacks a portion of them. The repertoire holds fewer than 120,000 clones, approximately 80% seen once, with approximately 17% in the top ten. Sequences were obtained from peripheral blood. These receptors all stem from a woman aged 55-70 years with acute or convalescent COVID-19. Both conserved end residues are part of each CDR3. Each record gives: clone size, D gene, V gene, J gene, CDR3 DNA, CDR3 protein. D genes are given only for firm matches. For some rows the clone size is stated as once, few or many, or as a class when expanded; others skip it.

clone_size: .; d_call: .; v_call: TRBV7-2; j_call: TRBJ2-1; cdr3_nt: TGTGCCAGCAGCTTAGCGGGACCCACCGGGGGTGAGCAGTTCTTC; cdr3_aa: CASSLAGPTGGEQFF
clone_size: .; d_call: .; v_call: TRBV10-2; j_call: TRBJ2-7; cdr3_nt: TGCGCCAGCAGTGAGTCGATGTCCCAGGGCGCCTACGAGCAGTACTTC; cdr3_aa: CASSESMSQGAYEQYF
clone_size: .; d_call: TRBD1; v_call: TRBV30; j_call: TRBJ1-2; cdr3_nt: TGTGCCTGGAGTAAGGGACAGGGACCAACGGCCTATGGCTACACCTTC; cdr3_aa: CAWSKGQGPTAYGYTF
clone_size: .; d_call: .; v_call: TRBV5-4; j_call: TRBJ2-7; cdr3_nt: TGTGCCAGCAGCTCCCTACTAGAGCACGAGCAGTACTTC; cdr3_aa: CASSSLLEHEQYF
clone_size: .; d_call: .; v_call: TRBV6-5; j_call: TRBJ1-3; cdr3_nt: TGTGCCAGCAGTCGCCGAAGGGGGAGAAACACCATATATTTT; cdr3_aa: CASSRRRGRNTIYF
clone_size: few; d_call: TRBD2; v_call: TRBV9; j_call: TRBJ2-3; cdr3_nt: TGTGCCGGAGGAGCGGGGGGGCCCACAGATACGCAGTATTTT; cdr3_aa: CAGGAGGPTDTQYF
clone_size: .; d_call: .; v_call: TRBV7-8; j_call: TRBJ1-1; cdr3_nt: TGTGCCAGCAGCTCCCAGGGGTACACTGAAGCTTTCTTT; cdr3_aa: CASSSQGYTEAFF
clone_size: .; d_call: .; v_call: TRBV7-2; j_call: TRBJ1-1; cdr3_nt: TGTGCCAGCAGCTTATCTTTGGGCAGAAACACTGAAGCTTTCTTT; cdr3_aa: CASSLSLGRNTEAFF
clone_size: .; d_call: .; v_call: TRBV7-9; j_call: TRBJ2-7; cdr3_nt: TGTGCCAGCAGCTTAACCCTGGGCGCCTACGAGCAGTACTTC; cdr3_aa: CASSLTLGAYEQYF
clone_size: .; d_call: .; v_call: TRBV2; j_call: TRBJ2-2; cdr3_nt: TGTGCCAGCTTAGGGGGAACCGGGGAGCTGTTTTTT; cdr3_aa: CASLGGTGELFF
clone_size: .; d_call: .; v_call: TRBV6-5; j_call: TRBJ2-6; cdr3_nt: TGTGCCAGCAGCAACCTACCTTCTGGGGCCAACGTCCTGACTTTC; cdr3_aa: CASSNLPSGANVLTF
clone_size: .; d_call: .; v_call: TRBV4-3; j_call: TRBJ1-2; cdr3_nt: TGCGCCAGCAGCCCCCATACGGGGGAAGGCTACACCTTC; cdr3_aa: CASSPHTGEGYTF
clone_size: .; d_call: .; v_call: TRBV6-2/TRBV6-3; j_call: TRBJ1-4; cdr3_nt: TGTGCCAGCAGTGACACAACCCCAGATGAAAAACTGTTTTTT; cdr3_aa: CASSDTTPDEKLFF
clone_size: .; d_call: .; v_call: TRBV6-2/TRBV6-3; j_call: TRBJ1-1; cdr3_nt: TGTGCCAGCAGCTCCCCGGGTCGCGGGGGTGCGGCTTTCTTT; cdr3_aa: CASSSPGRGGAAFF
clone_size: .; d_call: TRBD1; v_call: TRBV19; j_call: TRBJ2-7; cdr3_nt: TGTGCCAGTAGTGCCCGAAGACAGGGGGCGCCGATGGGCTACGAGCAGTACTTC; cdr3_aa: CASSARRQGAPMGYEQYF
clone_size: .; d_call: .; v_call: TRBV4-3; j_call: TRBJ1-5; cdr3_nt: TGCGCCAGCAGCCAAGATCCTCAACAGGGCGGCAATCAGCCCCAGCATTTT; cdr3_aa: CASSQDPQQGGNQPQHF
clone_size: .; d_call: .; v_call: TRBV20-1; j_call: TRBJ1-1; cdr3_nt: TGCAGTGCTAGTGTTACACGAGAAGCTTTCTTT; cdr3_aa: CSASVTREAFF
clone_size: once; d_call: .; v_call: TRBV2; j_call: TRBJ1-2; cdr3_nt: TGTGCCAGCAGTGAATCGGGACTGATCATCTATGGCTACACCTTC; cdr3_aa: CASSESGLIIYGYTF
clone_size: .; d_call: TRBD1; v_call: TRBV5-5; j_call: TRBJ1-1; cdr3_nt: TGTGCCAGCAGCAAGAACAGGGGAAACACTGAAGCTTTCTTT; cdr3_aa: CASSKNRGNTEAFF
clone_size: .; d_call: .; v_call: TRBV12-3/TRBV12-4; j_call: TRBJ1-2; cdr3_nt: TGTGCCAGCGTCGGCCCCGGGTATGGCTACACCTTC; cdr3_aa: CASVGPGYGYTF
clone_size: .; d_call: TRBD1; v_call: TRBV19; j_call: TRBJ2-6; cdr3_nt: TGTGCCAGCGGGCCCCGAAAGACCGGGACAGGGGGTTTGGCCAACGTCCTGACTTTC; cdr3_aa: CASGPRKTGTGGLANVLTF
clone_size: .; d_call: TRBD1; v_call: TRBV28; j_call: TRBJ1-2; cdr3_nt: TGTGCCAGCAGTTTTGGGGACAGGGCTGGCTACACCTTC; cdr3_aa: CASSFGDRAGYTF
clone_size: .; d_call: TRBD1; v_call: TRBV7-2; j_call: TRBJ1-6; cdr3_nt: TGTGCCAGCAGCCCCGAGGCAGGGGGTTGGTCACCCCTCCACTTT; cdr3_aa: CASSPEAGGWSPLHF
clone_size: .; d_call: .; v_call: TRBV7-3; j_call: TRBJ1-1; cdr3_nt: TGTGCCAGCAGCTTAACGGCAGGGAGGGACACTGAAGCTTTCTTT; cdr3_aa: CASSLTAGRDTEAFF
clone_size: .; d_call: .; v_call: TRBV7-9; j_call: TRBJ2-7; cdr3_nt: TGTGCCAGCAGCTTATTTAGCCGGGACAACGATGAGTACTTC; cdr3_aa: CASSLFSRDNDEYF
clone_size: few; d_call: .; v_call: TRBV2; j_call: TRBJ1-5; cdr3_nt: TGTGCCAGCAGTGGCCAGGGTTTCTTCAGCAATCAGCCCCAGCATTTT; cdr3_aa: CASSGQGFFSNQPQHF
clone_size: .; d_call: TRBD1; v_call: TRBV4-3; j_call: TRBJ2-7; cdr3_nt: TGCGCCAGCAGCCAAGGTCGGACAGGGTACGAGCAGTACTTC; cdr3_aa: CASSQGRTGYEQYF
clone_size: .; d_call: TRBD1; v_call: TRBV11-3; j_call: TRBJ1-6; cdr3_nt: TGTGCCAGCACCCCAGGGACAGAAGCCTCACCCCTCCACTTT; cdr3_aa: CASTPGTEASPLHF
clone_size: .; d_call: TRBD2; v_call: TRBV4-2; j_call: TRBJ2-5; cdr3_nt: TGTGCCAGCAGCCAGGTAGCGGGGACAGAGACCCAGTACTTC; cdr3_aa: CASSQVAGTETQYF
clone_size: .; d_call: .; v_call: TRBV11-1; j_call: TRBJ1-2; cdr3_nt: TGTGCCAGCAGCCAAAACAGGGACGGCTACACCTTC; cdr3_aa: CASSQNRDGYTF